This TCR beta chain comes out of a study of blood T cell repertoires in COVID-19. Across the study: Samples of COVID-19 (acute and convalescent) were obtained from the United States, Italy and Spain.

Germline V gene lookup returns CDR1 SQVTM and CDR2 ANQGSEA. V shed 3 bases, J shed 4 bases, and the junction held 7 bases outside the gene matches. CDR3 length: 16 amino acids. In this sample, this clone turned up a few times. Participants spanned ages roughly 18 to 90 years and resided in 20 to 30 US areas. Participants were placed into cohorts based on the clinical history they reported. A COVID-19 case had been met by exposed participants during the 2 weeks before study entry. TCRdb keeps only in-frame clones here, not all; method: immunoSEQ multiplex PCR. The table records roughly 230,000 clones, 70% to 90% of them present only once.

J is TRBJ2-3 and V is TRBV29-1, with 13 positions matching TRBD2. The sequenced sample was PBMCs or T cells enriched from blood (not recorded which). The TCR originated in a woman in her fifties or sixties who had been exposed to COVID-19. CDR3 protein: CSVEWTSGGYADTQYF. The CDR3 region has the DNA TGCAGCGTTGAGTGGACTAGCGGGGGTTATGCAGATACGCAGTATTTT.